This TCR beta chain was documented in a study of T cells in Graves' hyperthyroidism and ophthalmopathy. Exclusions: uncontrolled infection, other autoimmune disease, pregnancy, lactation. Every diagnosis used clinical symptoms, serum thyroxine and TRAb, thyroid ultrasound and orbital computed tomography. Amplification yielded TCR beta CDR3 regions, with RNA transcripts as the source. When the TCR CDR3 underwent first-round RT-PCR, the HTBI primer set was used. From the multiplex PCR reads, TCRdb called clonotypes with MiXCR, one entry per CDR3 protein. The table lists around 660,000 distinct CDR3 sequences, 45% of them singletons, with about 7% in the top ten. The CDR3 loop spans 14 amino acids. From germline, CDR1 is MNHNS and CDR2 SASEGT. The V end lost 4 bases, the J end lost 4 bases, and 13 bases lay between the germline ends.

This receptor was identified in an adult man with Graves' disease, either hyperthyroidism or ophthalmopathy (not recorded which). The chain has TRBV6-1 and TRBJ1-2; tentative D call: TRBD1 (5 bases). Sequenced: peripheral blood or thyroid tissue (not recorded which). This CDR3 reads CASSAQTAFYGYTF. The CDR3, as DNA: TGTGCCAGCAGTGCCCAGACAGCGTTCTATGGCTACACCTTC.